This T cell receptor (beta chain) is from a study of shared clonotypes between healthy human individuals. Study information: Sampling drew on donors who were a couple of women and a few men aged 18 to 49. Whole-study results and caveats: Naive subsets, compared against memory subsets, generally had larger estimated richness values.

Adults of Caucasian background living in Nashville, Tennessee made up all donors. Assay: immunoSEQ multiplex PCR; the TCRdb copy retains only in-frame clones and omits some. Of under 1,100,000 clones in the sample, about 80% were seen once. CDR3 length equals 17 residues. V dropped 2 bases and J dropped 10; count of bases not matched to a gene: 20. Remarks on this clone: The antigen remains undetermined.

This sequence joins TRBV23-1 and TRBJ2-7; 7 bases fit TRBD1. TRBV23-1 is an ORF; its function is uncertain. The source of this sequence is a man aged 18 to 30 in good health. Some clones in this sample may be carry-over from other donors' samples. The sample taken for sequencing was memory CD4+ T cells from PBMCs. Subset specified: CD45RA-negative fraction. The CDR3 DNA is TGCGCCAGCAGTCAACTCGGGGACAGAGGATCTTTTACACTTCAGTACTTC. Protein product: CASSQLGDRGSFTLQYF.